Listed here is a single T cell receptor (beta chain). Its matching antigen is unknown. Donors in the study were healthy people who gave bone marrow. The PCR had 60 Vbeta and 13 Jbeta primers. Generated by immunoSEQ multiplex PCR, the TCRdb table keeps only in-frame clones and is missing some. The sample has 120,000 to 150,000 clones; 65% to 85% are singletons. The sample comes from a study of cytomegalovirus exposure and HLA in healthy donors. Findings and caveats of the study: The authors later found most CMV-associated TCR beta chains appeared HLA-restricted. A later analysis reported that several of the most significant clusters appeared to be linked to common viral pathogens, among them Epstein-Barr virus. Immune exposure information comprised only CMV serostatus.

The CDR3 has 13 amino acids. V was pared by 1 base and J by 3 bases, with 7 bases between. Germline V CDR1 and CDR2: SGHNT, YYREEE (reference sequence). The chain links TRBV5-4 to TRBJ1-1, with a possible D match to TRBD1 (5 bases). The receptor was derived from a male donor in good health and CMV-seronegative. The sequenced material came from PBMCs. The CDR3 sequence: CASSLSGYTEAFF. DNA for the CDR3: TGTGCCAGCAGCTTGTCAGGGTACACTGAAGCTTTCTTT.